Listed below are T cell receptor beta chains from one sample, sequenced in a study of memory CD4+ T cells and cytomegalovirus serostatus. Clones were sequenced by immunoSEQ multiplex PCR, and TCRdb holds only the in-frame ones, with some missing. The table shows 60,000 or so clones, with approximately 86% occurring only once. The sample comprised memory CD4+ T cells from blood. These receptors came from an adult in good health and CMV-seronegative. Some clones in this sample may be carry-over from other donors' samples. Each CDR3 is given with its conserved first and last residue. The D gene is left open where the match is weak. Clone size, where shown, is once, few, many, or a class for clones that have expanded.

TRBV15	-	few	TRBJ2-6	TGTGCCACCAGGATCGGCAGGGTAGGGACTGGGGCCAACGTCCTGACTTTC	CATRIGRVGTGANVLTF
TRBV6-5	-	-	TRBJ1-5	TGTGCCAGCAGTTACTCCTGGCCTGGAAATCAGCCCCAGCATTTT	CASSYSWPGNQPQHF
TRBV25-1	TRBD1	-	TRBJ2-7	TGTGCCAGCAGTGAATCCGGGGACAGCTACGAGCAGTACTTC	CASSESGDSYEQYF
TRBV20-1	-	few	TRBJ1-2	TGCAGTGCTGGCATAGGGGATGGCTACACCTTC	CSAGIGDGYTF
TRBV6-5	-	-	TRBJ2-5	TGTGCCAGCAGCGCACAGGTTGGAGAGACCCAGTACTTC	CASSAQVGETQYF
TRBV2	-	-	TRBJ1-5	TGTGCCAGCAACGCCGGGAATCAGCCCCAGCATTTT	CASNAGNQPQHF
TRBV5-5	TRBD1	-	TRBJ2-2	TGTGCCAGCAGCGTAGGAGACGTCAGGGGGACCGGGGAGCTGTTTTTT	CASSVGDVRGTGELFF
TRBV5-1	-	-	TRBJ1-2	TGCGCCAGCAGCCTAATTGGACAATATGGAGATGGCTACACCTTC	CASSLIGQYGDGYTF
TRBV7-8	-	-	TRBJ2-6	TGTGCCAGCAGCTTAGTCAGCGGGGGGGCCAACGTCCTGACTTTC	CASSLVSGGANVLTF
TRBV7-8	TRBD1	-	TRBJ2-7	TGTGCCAGCAGCGCTCTGTGGACAGGGACCTACGAGCAGTACTTC	CASSALWTGTYEQYF
TRBV7-8	-	-	TRBJ2-7	TGTGCCAGCAGCTTAGACCGCTCCTACGAGCAGTACTTC	CASSLDRSYEQYF
TRBV19	-	once	TRBJ1-5	TGTGCCAGTAGTAGGCGGGAAAATCAGCCCCAGCATTTT	CASSRRENQPQHF
TRBV7-2	-	-	TRBJ1-5	TGTGCCAGCAGCTTAGTGGAGGCCAGCAATCAGCCCCAGCATTTT	CASSLVEASNQPQHF
TRBV27	-	-	TRBJ1-5	TGTGCCAGCAGTTTATGGGGTAGCAATCAGCCCCAGCATTTT	CASSLWGSNQPQHF
TRBV5-4	-	-	TRBJ1-2	TGTGCCAGCAGCCCTGACGGGGTAGGTGGCTACACCTTC	CASSPDGVGGYTF
TRBV6-1	TRBD1	-	TRBJ1-1	TGTGCCAGCAATGACAGGGGGGGAGGGAGAAGCACTGAAGCTTTCTTT	CASNDRGGGRSTEAFF
TRBV11-2	TRBD1	-	TRBJ1-2	TGTGCCAGCAGCAGGGGGACAGCTTCCTATGGCTACACCTTC	CASSRGTASYGYTF
TRBV28	TRBD1	-	TRBJ1-5	TGTGCCAGCATGACCTTGCGACAGGGAGAGCGTCAGCCCCAGCATTTT	CASMTLRQGERQPQHF
TRBV30	TRBD2	-	TRBJ2-2	TGTGCCTGGATTCCCCCTAGCGGGAGATCGAACACCGGGGAGCTGTTTTTT	CAWIPPSGRSNTGELFF
TRBV5-1	TRBD2	-	TRBJ2-3	TGCGCCAGCCAAAGCGGGAGGGGCACAGATACGCAGTATTTT	CASQSGRGTDTQYF
TRBV14	-	-	TRBJ1-1	TGTGCCAGCAGCCCCGACAAGGGAACTGAAGCTTTCTTT	CASSPDKGTEAFF
TRBV19	TRBD1	-	TRBJ2-7	TGTGCCAGTAGCCCGACAGGGGTTTTGCGCGAGCAGTACTTC	CASSPTGVLREQYF
TRBV5-1	-	-	TRBJ1-1	TGCGCCAGCAGCTTGGGCTATTTAGGGGGGGTTGATGAAGCTTTCTTT	CASSLGYLGGVDEAFF
TRBV6-1	TRBD2	-	TRBJ2-1	TGTGCCAGCAGTGAAGCGGCGGCACTAGCGGGACGGATAGAGCAGTTCTTC	CASSEAAALAGRIEQFF
TRBV9	-	few	TRBJ2-2	TGTGCCAGCAGCGGGGCCGCGAACACCGGGGAGCTGTTTTTT	CASSGAANTGELFF
TRBV2	-	-	TRBJ2-5	TGTGCCAGCAGTGGGGCGGGGAACCCACAAGAGACCCAGTACTTC	CASSGAGNPQETQYF
TRBV5-1	-	-	TRBJ2-4	TGCGCCAGCAGCCGCGGAAGGGGAGAGGGGGGGAAAAACATTCAGTACTTC	CASSRGRGEGGKNIQYF
TRBV7-3	-	-	TRBJ2-7	TGTGCCAGCAGTCCGGGACATAGCTCCTACGAGCAGTACTTC	CASSPGHSSYEQYF
TRBV5-1	-	-	TRBJ2-5	TGCGCCAGCAGCGGCAGCGGAGCTGAGACCCAGTACTTC	CASSGSGAETQYF
TRBV11-1	-	-	TRBJ1-1	TGTGCCAGCAGCTTCCGGGACGTGGCTTTCTTT	CASSFRDVAFF
TRBV5-5	-	medium-sized	TRBJ1-5	TGTGCCAGCAGCTTGGGGATGGGGGGAGGCAATCAGCCCCAGCATTTT	CASSLGMGGGNQPQHF
TRBV5-1	TRBD1	-	TRBJ1-1	TGCGCCAGCAGCGTTCAGGGGGCGCGCACTGAAGCTTTCTTT	CASSVQGARTEAFF
TRBV9	TRBD2	-	TRBJ2-7	TGTGCCAGCAGCCCCACCCCTGGAGGGGAGGGGACCTACGAGCAGTACTTC	CASSPTPGGEGTYEQYF
TRBV7-7	TRBD1	-	TRBJ2-1	TGTGCCAGCAGTTCCGGGACAGGCACTGAGCAGTTCTTC	CASSSGTGTEQFF
TRBV5-1	-	-	TRBJ1-1	TGCGCCAGCAGCTCCGGGGGAGGCGCCACTGAAGCTTTCTTT	CASSSGGGATEAFF
TRBV9	TRBD1	-	TRBJ1-1	TGTGCCAGCAGCCCTCGGCAGGGGGCGGGAGCTTTCTTT	CASSPRQGAGAFF
TRBV7-8	-	few	TRBJ2-2	TGTGCCAGCAGCTCTCGGGCAGGCGATTCTGGGGAGCTGTTTTTT	CASSSRAGDSGELFF
TRBV27	TRBD1	-	TRBJ2-1	TGTGCCAGCAGCGGACCCGGGACAGGGAGTTTGGGTCGGGATGGGGCGCGGTTCTTC	CASSGPGTGSLGRDGARFF
TRBV4-2	TRBD2	-	TRBJ2-1	TGTGCCAGCAGCCCATCGGGGGGGAGACCCTACAATGAGCAGTTCTTC	CASSPSGGRPYNEQFF
TRBV7-8	-	-	TRBJ1-6	TGTGCCAGCAGCTTAACCAGGGATTCACCCCTCCACTTT	CASSLTRDSPLHF
TRBV28	-	once	TRBJ1-2	TGTGCCAGCAGTTGGGGCCCCAGTGGCTACACCTTC	CASSWGPSGYTF
TRBV19	-	-	TRBJ1-1	TGTGCCAGTAGTATTGCAGGGATGAGAGTCTACACTGAAGCTTTCTTT	CASSIAGMRVYTEAFF
TRBV29-1	-	few	TRBJ1-1	TGCAGCGTTCTAGACCAGAACACTGAAGCTTTCTTT	CSVLDQNTEAFF
TRBV5-8	TRBD2	-	TRBJ2-7	TGTGCCAGCAGCTTGGCGGCGGGAGGCACCTACGAGCAGTACTTC	CASSLAAGGTYEQYF